This TCR beta chain comes out of a study of cytomegalovirus exposure and HLA in healthy donors. Study-wide results and limits: Among TCR beta chains, those listed as cytomegalovirus-associated numbered over 150. Upon later analysis, TCR association rates were observed to vary by HLA locus, being highest for DRB1 and lowest for HLA-C.

CDR1 is MNHEY, CDR2 SMNVEV, per germline (reference sequence). The junction had 10 bases not matched to a gene; V was cut back by 4 bases and J by 2 bases. The CDR3 has 18 amino acids. A few counts support this clone. What it recognizes is unknown. The PCR was carried out with 60 Vbeta primers and 13 Jbeta primers. Sequencing was performed with immunoSEQ multiplex PCR; in TCRdb, only in-frame clones are kept and a portion is missing. Of 100,000 or so clones in the sample, approximately 16% were seen once. Sequencing input: PBMCs. The genes are TRBV27 and TRBJ1-5; 11 nucleotides agree with TRBD1. The TCR sequence derives from a female donor in good health and CMV-seronegative. The CDR3 region is CASSWGQGECRGNQPQHF. In DNA, the CDR3 is TGTGCCAGCAGTTGGGGACAGGGGGAGTGTAGGGGCAATCAGCCCCAGCATTTT.